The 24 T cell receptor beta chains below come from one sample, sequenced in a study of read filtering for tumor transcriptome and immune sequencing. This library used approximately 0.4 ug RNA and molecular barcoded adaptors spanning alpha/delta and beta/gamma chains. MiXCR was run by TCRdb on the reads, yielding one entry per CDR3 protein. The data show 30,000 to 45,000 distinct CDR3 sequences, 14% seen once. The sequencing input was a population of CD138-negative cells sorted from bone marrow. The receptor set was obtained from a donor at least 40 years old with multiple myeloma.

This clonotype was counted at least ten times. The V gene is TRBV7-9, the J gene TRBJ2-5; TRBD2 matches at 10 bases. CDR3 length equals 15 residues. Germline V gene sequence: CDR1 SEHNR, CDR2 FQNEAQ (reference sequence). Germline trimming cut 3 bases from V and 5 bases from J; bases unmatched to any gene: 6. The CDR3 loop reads CASSFAGTSDETQYF. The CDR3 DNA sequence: TGTGCCAGCAGCTTTGCCGGGACTAGCGATGAGACCCAGTACTTC.

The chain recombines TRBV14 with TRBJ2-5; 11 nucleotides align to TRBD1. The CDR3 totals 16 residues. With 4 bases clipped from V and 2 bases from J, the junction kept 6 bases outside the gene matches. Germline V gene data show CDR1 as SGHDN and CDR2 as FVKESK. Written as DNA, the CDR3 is TGTGCCAGCAGCCCTCGGACAGGGGGCAATCAAGAGACCCAGTACTTC. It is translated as CASSPRTGGNQETQYF.

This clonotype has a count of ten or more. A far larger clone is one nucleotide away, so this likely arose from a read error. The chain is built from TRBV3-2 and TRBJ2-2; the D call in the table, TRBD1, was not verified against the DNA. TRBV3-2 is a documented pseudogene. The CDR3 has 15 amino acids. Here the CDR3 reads CASSPRTGAGGELSF. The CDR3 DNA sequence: TGTGCCAGCAGCCCCCGGACAGGGGCAGGCGGGGAGCTGTCTTTT.

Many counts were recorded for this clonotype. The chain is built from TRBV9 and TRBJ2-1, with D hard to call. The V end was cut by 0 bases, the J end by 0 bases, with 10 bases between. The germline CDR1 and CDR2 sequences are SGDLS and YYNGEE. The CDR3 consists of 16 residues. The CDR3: CASSVELTPSYNEQFF. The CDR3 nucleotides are TGTGCCAGCAGCGTAGAGTTGACTCCCTCCTACAATGAGCAGTTCTTC.

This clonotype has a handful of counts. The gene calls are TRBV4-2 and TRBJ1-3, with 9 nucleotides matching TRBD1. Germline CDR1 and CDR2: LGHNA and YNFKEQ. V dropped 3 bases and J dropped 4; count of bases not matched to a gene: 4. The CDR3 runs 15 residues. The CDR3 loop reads CASSHSGTGGNTIYF. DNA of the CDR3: TGTGCCAGCAGCCATTCCGGGACAGGGGGAAACACCATATATTTT.

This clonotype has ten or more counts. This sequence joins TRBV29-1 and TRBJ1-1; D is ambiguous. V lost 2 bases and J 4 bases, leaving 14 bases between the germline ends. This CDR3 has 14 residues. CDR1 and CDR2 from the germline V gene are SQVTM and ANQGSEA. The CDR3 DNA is TGCAGCGTTGAAAGGAGGGAGGGAGGCACTGAAGCTTTCTTT. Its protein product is CSVERREGGTEAFF.

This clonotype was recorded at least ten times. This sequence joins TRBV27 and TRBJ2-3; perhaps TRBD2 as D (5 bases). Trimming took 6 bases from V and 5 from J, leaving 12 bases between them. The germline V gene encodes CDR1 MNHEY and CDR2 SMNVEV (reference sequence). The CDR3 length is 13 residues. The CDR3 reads CASSHGEGDTQYF. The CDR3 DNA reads TGTGCCAGCAGCCACGGAGAGGGAGATACGCAGTATTTT.

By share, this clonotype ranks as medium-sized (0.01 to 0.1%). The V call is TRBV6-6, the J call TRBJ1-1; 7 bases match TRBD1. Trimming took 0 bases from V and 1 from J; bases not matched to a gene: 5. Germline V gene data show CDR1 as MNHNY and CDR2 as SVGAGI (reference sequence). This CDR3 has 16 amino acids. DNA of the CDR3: TGTGCCAGCAGTTACTCCAGGAACAGGGGGAACACTGAAGCTTTCTTT. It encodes CASSYSRNRGNTEAFF.

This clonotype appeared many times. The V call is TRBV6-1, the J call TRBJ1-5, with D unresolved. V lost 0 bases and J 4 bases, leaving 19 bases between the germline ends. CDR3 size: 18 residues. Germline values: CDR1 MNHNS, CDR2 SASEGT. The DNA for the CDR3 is TGTGCCAGCAGTGAAGCTTTGTGGGCCTCACGCCGTAATCAGCCCCAGCATTTT. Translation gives CASSEALWASRRNQPQHF.

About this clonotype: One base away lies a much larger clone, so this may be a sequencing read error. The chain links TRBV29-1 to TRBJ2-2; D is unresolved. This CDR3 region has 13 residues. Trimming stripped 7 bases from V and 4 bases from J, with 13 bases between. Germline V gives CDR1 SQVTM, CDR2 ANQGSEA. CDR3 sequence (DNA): TGCAGCGCCGATACAGCAAGCACCGGGGAGCTGTTTTTT. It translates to CSADTASTGELFF.

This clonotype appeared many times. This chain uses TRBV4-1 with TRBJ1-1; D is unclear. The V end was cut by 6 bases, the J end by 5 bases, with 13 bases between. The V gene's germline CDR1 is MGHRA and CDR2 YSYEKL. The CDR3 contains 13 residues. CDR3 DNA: TGCGCCAGCAGTCACTTGGGAGTAACTGAAGCTTTCTTT. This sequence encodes CASSHLGVTEAFF.

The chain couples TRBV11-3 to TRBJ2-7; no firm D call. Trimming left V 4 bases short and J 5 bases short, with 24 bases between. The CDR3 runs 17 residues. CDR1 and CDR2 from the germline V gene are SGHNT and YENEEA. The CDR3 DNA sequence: TGTGCCAGCAGCTCAGCTCTGACCAGACGGAAGTATGACGAGCAGTACTTC. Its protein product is CASSSALTRRKYDEQYF.

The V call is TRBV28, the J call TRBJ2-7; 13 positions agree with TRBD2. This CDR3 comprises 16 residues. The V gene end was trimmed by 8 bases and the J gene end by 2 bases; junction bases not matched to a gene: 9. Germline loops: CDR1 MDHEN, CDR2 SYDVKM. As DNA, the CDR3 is TGTGCCAGCCGACTAGCGGGGGGCACGGCCCCCTACGAGCAGTACTTC. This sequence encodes CASRLAGGTAPYEQYF.

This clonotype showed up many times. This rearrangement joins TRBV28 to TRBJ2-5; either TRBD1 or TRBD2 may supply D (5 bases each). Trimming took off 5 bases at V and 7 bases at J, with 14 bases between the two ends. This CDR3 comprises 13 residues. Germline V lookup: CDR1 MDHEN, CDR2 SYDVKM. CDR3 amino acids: CASSRGQVGTQYF. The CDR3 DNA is TGTGCCAGCAGTCGGGGCCAGGTGGGGACCCAGTACTTC.

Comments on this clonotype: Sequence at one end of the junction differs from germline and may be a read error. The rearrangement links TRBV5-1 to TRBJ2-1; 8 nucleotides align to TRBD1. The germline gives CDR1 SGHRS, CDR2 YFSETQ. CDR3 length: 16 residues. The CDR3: CASNLEGQGALGERFF. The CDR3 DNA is TGCGCCAGCAACTTGGAGGGTCAGGGGGCGCTGGGTGAGCGGTTCTTC.

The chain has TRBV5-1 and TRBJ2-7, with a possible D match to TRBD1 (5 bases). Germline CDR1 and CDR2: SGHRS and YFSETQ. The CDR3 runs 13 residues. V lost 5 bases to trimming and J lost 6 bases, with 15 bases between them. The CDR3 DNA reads TGCGCCAGCAGACTGACAGAGAAGGGCGAGCAGTACTTC. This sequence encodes CASRLTEKGEQYF.

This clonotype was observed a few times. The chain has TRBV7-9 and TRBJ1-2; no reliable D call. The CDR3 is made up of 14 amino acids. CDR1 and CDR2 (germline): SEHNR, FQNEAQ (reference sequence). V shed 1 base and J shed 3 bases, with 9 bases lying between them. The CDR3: CASSLGTADYGYTF. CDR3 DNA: TGTGCCAGCAGCTTAGGGACGGCAGACTATGGCTACACCTTC.

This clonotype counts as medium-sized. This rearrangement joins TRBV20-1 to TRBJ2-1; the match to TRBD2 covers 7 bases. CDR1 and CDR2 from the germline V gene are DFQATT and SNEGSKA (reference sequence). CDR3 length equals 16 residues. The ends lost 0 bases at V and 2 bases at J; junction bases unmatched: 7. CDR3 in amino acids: CSARDLSAGAYNEQFF. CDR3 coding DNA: TGCAGTGCTAGAGATCTTTCTGCGGGGGCCTACAATGAGCAGTTCTTC.

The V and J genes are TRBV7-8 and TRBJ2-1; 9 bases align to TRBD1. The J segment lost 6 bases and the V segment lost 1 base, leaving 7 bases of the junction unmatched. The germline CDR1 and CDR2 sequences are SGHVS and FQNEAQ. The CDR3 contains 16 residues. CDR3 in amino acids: CASSLGYRGRINEQFF. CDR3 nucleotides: TGTGCCAGCAGCTTAGGTTACAGGGGGCGCATCAATGAGCAGTTCTTC.

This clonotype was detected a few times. CDR3 nucleotide sequence: TGCGCCAGCAGTGACGGACAATCGAGCAATCAGCCCCAGCATTTT. Its protein is CASSDGQSSNQPQHF. V gene TRBV5-1 combines with J gene TRBJ1-5, with a weak D call TRBD1 (5 bases). Looked up from germline, CDR1 is SGHRS and CDR2 is YFSETQ. V was shortened by 5 bases and J by 1 base, with 13 bases between the two germline ends. The length of the CDR3 is 15 residues. Supplemented by reference TRBV5-1 and TRBJ1-5, the full variable domain reads KAGVTQTPRYLIKTRGQQVTLSCSPISGHRSVSWYQQTPGQGLQFLFEYFSETQRNKGNFPGRFSGRQFSNSRSEMNVSTLELGDSALYLCASSDGQSSNQPQHFGDGTRLSIL.

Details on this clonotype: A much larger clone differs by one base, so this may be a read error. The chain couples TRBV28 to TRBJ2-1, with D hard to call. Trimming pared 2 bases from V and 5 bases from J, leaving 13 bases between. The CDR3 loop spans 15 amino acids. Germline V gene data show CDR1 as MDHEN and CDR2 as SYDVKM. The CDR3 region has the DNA TGTGCCAGCAGTTTAGGTCGGCCTGTCAACAATGAGCAGTTCTTC. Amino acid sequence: CASSLGRPVNNEQFF.

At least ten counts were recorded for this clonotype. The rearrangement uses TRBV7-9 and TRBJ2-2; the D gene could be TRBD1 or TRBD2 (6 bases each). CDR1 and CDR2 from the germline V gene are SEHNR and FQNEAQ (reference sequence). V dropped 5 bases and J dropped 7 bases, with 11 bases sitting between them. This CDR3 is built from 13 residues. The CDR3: CASSVGGLGELFF. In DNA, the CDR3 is TGTGCCAGCAGCGTGGGGGGCCTCGGGGAGCTGTTTTTT.

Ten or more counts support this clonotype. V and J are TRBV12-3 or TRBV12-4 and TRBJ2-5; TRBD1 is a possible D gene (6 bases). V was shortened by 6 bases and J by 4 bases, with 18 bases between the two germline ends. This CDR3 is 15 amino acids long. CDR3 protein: CASSPRGIGGETQYF. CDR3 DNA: TGTGCCAGCAGCCCCAGGGGAATAGGAGGAGAGACCCAGTACTTC.

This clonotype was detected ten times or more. In nucleotides, the CDR3 is TGCAGTGCTAGGGGCCCACAGGAAGCTTTCTTT. Residues: CSARGPQEAFF. The chain recombines TRBV20-1 with TRBJ1-1; D ambiguous. This CDR3 has 11 amino acids. CDR1 and CDR2 from the germline V gene are DFQATT and SNEGSKA (reference sequence). Between the trimmed V and J ends, which lost 3 bases and 8 bases, there was a span of 10 bases.